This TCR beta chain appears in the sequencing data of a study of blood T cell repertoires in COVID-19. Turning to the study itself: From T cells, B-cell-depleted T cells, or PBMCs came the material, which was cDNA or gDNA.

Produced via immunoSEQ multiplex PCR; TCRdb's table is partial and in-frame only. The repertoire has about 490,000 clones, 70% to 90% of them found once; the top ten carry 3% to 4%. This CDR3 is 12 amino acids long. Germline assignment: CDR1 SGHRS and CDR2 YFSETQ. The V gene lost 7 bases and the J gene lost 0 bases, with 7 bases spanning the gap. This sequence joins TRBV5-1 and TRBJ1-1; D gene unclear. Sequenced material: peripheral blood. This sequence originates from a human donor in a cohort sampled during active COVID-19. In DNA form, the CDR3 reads TGCGCCAGCTCGACAATGAACACTGAAGCTTTCTTT. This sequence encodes CASSTMNTEAFF.